The 9 T cell receptor beta chains reported below all come from one sample, sequenced in a study of blood T cell repertoires in COVID-19. Assay: immunoSEQ multiplex PCR; the TCRdb copy retains only in-frame clones and omits some. This sample yields about 230,000 clones, of which 75% to 90% are seen a single time; less than 3.5% belongs to the top ten. The source material was peripheral blood. The receptors here all came from a man under 40 with COVID-19, enrolled during active disease.

The chain recombines TRBV11-1 with TRBJ1-2; no reliable D call. CDR1 and CDR2 from the germline V gene are SGHAT and FQDESV (reference sequence). CDR3 length: 14 amino acids. Trimming stripped 1 base from V and 2 bases from J, with 8 bases between. DNA of the CDR3: TGTGCCAGCAGCTTAGGAACCGGGAACTATGGCTACACCTTC. Its translation: CASSLGTGNYGYTF.

The chain couples TRBV7-2 to TRBJ1-2; perhaps TRBD1 as D (5 bases). The CDR3 extends over 15 amino acids. The V gene lost 7 bases and the J gene lost 4 bases, with 19 bases spanning the gap. The germline CDR1 and CDR2 sequences are SGHTA and FQGNSA. The DNA for the CDR3 is TGTGCCAGCACCCCCTTCCCCGACAGACCCTATGGCTACACCTTC. As protein: CASTPFPDRPYGYTF.

The V and J genes are TRBV7-2 and TRBJ1-3; no definite D call. The CDR3 length is 16 residues. V was trimmed by 2 bases and J by 4 bases, leaving 15 bases between them. Germline assignment: CDR1 SGHTA and CDR2 FQGNSA. CDR3 region: CASSLLQVSLGNTIYF. CDR3 coding DNA: TGTGCCAGCAGCTTACTTCAGGTATCGCTCGGAAACACCATATATTTT.

The gene calls are TRBV7-2 and TRBJ1-5, with D possibly matching TRBD1 (6 bases). This CDR3 has 16 residues. V dropped 4 bases and J dropped 5 bases, with 18 bases sitting between them. CDR1 and CDR2 (germline): SGHTA, FQGNSA. CDR3 nucleotide sequence: TGTGCCAGCAGCTCGACTTCATACAGGGCGTATCAGCCCCAGCATTTT. This sequence encodes CASSSTSYRAYQPQHF.

This chain connects TRBV9 to TRBJ2-1; TRBD1 is a possible D gene (6 bases). With 0 bases removed from V and 10 bases from J, the gap between germline ends came to 8 bases. There are 12 residues in the CDR3. From germline, CDR1 is SGDLS and CDR2 YYNGEE. CDR3 amino acids: CASSVVGTEQFF. DNA of the CDR3: TGTGCCAGCAGCGTAGTGGGGACAGAGCAGTTCTTC.

The V gene is TRBV27, the J gene TRBJ2-7; TRBD1 matches at 8 bases. V lost 2 bases to trimming and J lost 5 bases; unmatched junction nucleotides: 5. This CDR3 contains 14 residues. CDR1 MNHEY and CDR2 SMNVEV come from the germline V gene (reference sequence). CDR3 bases: TGTGCCAGCAGTTTAGCTCAGGGGGCCGACGAGCAGTACTTC. Translating it yields CASSLAQGADEQYF.

In DNA, the CDR3 is TGTGCCAGCAGTGATGGGCGGGCCCGGACGACGAGCAATCAGCCCCAGCATTTT. It translates to CASSDGRARTTSNQPQHF. V usage is TRBV6-1 and J usage is TRBJ1-5; the D is unclear. Germline lookup yields CDR1 MNHNS and CDR2 SASEGT. The V end was cut by 3 bases, the J end by 1 base, with 19 bases between. The CDR3 runs to 18 residues.

This clone was counted a single time. V gene TRBV11-2 combines with J gene TRBJ2-3, with 7 bases matching TRBD1. CDR1 SGHAT and CDR2 FQNNGV come from the germline V gene. This CDR3 region has 16 residues. The junction had 8 bases not matched to a gene; V was cut back by 4 bases and J by 1 base. The CDR3: CASSSLRGLGTDTQYF. The CDR3 nucleotides are TGTGCCAGCAGCTCGCTAAGGGGGCTCGGCACAGATACGCAGTATTTT. Full variable domain (outside the CDR3, taken from reference TRBV11-2 and TRBJ2-3): EAGVAQSPRYKIIEKRQSVAFWCNPISGHATLYWYQQILGQGPKLLIQFQNNGVVDDSQLPKDRFSAERLKGVDSTLKIQPAKLEDSAVYLCASSSLRGLGTDTQYFGPGTRLTVL.

The chain combines TRBV12-3 or TRBV12-4 with TRBJ1-2; D ambiguous. V lost 3 bases and J lost 0, with 2 bases in between. The CDR3 has 12 residues. The CDR3 sequence is CASSFTNYGYTF. The CDR3 DNA reads as TGTGCCAGCAGTTTTACTAACTATGGCTACACCTTC.